The source of this T cell receptor beta chain is a study of cytomegalovirus exposure and HLA in healthy donors. The germline CDR1 and CDR2 sequences are SGHTA and FQGNSA. Trimming shortened V by 2 bases and J by 6 bases, and 5 bases separated the two germline ends. The CDR3 length is 12 residues. A multiplex PCR was run with 60 Vbeta primers and 13 Jbeta primers. Method: immunoSEQ multiplex PCR; TCRdb's copy keeps in-frame clones and lacks some. This sample has roughly 250,000 clones, with under 80% found just once. General study findings and limits: A later analysis showed HLA-associated TCR beta chains outstripping equally common others in clonal expansion. Per a later analysis, 15,000 to 20,000 TCR beta sequences showed association with HLA alleles at 0.05 false discovery rate.

With regard to this clone: The antigen is unknown.

The source is a female donor in good health and CMV-seronegative. The V call is TRBV7-2, the J call TRBJ2-1; the D is unclear. The sequencing input was PBMCs. This chain's CDR3 is CASSLWANEQFF. CDR3 bases: TGTGCCAGCAGCTTATGGGCCAATGAGCAGTTCTTC.